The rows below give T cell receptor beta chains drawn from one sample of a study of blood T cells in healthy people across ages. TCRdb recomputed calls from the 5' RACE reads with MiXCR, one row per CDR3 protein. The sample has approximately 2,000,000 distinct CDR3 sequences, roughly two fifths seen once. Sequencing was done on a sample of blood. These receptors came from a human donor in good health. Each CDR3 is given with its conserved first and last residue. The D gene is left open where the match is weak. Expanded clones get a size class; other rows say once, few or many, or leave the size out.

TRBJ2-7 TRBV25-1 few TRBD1 TGTGCCAGCAGTGCGGGACAGGTTCCGTACGAGCAGTACTTC CASSAGQVPYEQYF
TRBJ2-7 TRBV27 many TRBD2 TGTGCCAGCAGTTTTGGACTAGCTTACGAGCAGTACTTC CASSFGLAYEQYF
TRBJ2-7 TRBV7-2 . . TGTGCCAGCAGCTTATTAGGAGTCGACAGTCCCTACGAGCAGTACTTC CASSLLGVDSPYEQYF
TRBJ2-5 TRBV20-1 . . TGCAGTGCTCCTTTCCGCGGGCAAGAGACCCAGTACTTC CSAPFRGQETQYF
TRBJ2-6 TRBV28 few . TGTGCCAGCAGTTATCTCAGCCGGGACACCGACTCTGGGGCCAACGTCCTGACTTTC CASSYLSRDTDSGANVLTF
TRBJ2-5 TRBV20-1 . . TGCAGTGCTAGATCTACGGGACGAGAGACCCGGTACTTC CSARSTGRETRYF
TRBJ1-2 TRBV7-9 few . TGTGCCAGCGGCGGATGGGCAGGTAGTGGCTACACCTTC CASGGWAGSGYTF
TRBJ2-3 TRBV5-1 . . TGCGCCAGCGGGGCGGGAAGGCGCACAGATACGCAGTATTTT CASGAGRRTDTQYF
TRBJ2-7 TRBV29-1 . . TGCAGCGGTGCCGGTCCCTACGAGCAGTACTTC CSGAGPYEQYF
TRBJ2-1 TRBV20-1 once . TGCAGTGCTAACGGGCAGCACACTGACCCCTACGAGCAGTTCTTC CSANGQHTDPYEQFF
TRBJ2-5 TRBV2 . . TGTGCCAGTGCAGGGGTCTCAACCCAAGAGACCCAGTATTTC CASAGVSTQETQYF
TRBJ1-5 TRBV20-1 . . TGCAGTGCTAGAGATTACAGGAATCAGCCCCAGCATTTT CSARDYRNQPQHF
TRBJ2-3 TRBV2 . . TGTGCCAGCAGTGAACTCAAGGGCGCAGATACGCAGTATTTT CASSELKGADTQYF
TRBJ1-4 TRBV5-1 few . TGCGCCAGCAGGGCTGGAGTACGAGAAAAACTGTTTTTT CASRAGVREKLFF
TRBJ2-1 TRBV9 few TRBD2 TGTGCCAGCAGCCCCCGGGGGGGGTATGGGGGTGAGCAGTTCTTC CASSPRGGYGGEQFF
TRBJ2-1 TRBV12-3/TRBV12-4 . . TGTGCCAGCAGTACCATGACCCCCTCCTACAATGAGCAGTTCTTC CASSTMTPSYNEQFF
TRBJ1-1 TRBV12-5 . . TGTGCTAGTGGTTTGGTAGATGGGGGGCAGCCCAACACTGAAGCTTTCTTT CASGLVDGGQPNTEAFF
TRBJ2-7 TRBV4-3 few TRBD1 TGCGCCAGCAGCCTAAACAGGGGTGGTGCCTACGAGCAGTACTTC CASSLNRGGAYEQYF
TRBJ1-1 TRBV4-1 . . . CASSYARDSRYGYTFGSGTTEAFF
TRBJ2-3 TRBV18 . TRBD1 TGTGCCAGCTCGACGGACAGGGCCTCATCAGATACGCAGTATTTT CASSTDRASSDTQYF
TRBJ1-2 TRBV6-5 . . TGTGCCAGCAGTTATGCCCCAACAGGTGGCTACACCTTC CASSYAPTGGYTF
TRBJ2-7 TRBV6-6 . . TGTGCCAGCAGACCGCCGAGGGAGTCCTACGAGCAGTACTTC CASRPPRESYEQYF
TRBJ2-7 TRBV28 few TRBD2 TGTGCCAGCAGTAATAGCGGGGGCACCTACGAGCAGTACTTC CASSNSGGTYEQYF
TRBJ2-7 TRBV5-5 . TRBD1 TGTGCCAGCAGCTCGACCGGGACAGGGGGTCACGAGCAGTACTTC CASSSTGTGGHEQYF
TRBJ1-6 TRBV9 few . TGTGCCAGCAGCCCGTGGACACGGGGACCCCTCCACTTT CASSPWTRGPLHF
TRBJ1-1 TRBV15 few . TGTGCCACCAGCAACTCCCAGGGGTACACTGAAGCTTTCTTT CATSNSQGYTEAFF
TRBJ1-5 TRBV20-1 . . TGCAGTGCCCCCGAGGGGGATTCTCAGCCCCAGCATTTT CSAPEGDSQPQHF
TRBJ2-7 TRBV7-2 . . TGTGCCAGCAGCTTAGAGCCTTCTTCGAGCTCCTACGAGCAGTACTTC CASSLEPSSSSYEQYF
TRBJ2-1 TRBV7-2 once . TGTGCCAGCAGCCCGGGGCTGGACTACCCCACTAAGCAGTTCTTC CASSPGLDYPTKQFF
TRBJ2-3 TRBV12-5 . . TGTGCTAGTGGTTTAGCAGATATGCAGTATTTT CASGLADMQYF
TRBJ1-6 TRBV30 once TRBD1 TGTGCCTGGAGCGGGACAGGGACCTCACCCCTCCACTTT CAWSGTGTSPLHF
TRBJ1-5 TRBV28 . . TGTGCCAGTACTCGAAGCTTTGCGGGGGTCCAGCCCCAGCATTTT CASTRSFAGVQPQHF
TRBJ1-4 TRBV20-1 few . TGCAGTGCTAGTTCGGGTATAGGGGAAAAACTGTTTTTT CSASSGIGEKLFF
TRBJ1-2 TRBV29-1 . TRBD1 TGCAGCGTCCCACAGGGGGCGAACATCTATGGCTACACCTTC CSVPQGANIYGYTF
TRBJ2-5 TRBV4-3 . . TGCGCCAGCAGCCAAGGCCCTGAAGAGGCCCAGTACTTC CASSQGPEEAQYF
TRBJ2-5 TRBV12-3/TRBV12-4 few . TGTGCCAGCAGGTCAGGGACCCCGCCAGAGACCCAGTACTTC CASRSGTPPETQYF
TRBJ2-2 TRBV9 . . TGTGCCAGCAGCGTAAACCCTGTGAACACCGGGGAGCTGTTTTTT CASSVNPVNTGELFF
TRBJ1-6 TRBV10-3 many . TGTGCCATCAGGGACGACCGGGATTCACCCCTCCACTTT CAIRDDRDSPLHF
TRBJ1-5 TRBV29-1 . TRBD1 TGCAGCGTGAGGGACAGATCCAATCAGCCCCAGCATTTT CSVRDRSNQPQHF
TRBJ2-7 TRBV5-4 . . TGTGCCAGCAGCTGGGGGCCAGAATCCGGCGAGCAGTACTTC CASSWGPESGEQYF
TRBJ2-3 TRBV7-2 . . TGTGCCAGCAGAGCCAGGGGAGATACGCAGTATTTT CASRARGDTQYF
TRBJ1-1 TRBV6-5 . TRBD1 TGTGCCAGCAGTTACACAGGGGGCGCCGGCACTGAAGCTTTCTTT CASSYTGGAGTEAFF
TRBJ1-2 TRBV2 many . TGTGCCGGCAAAAGAGACGGGGTGGTTGGCTACACCTTC CAGKRDGVVGYTF
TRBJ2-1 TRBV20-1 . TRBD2 TGCAGTGAGACCGGGACTAGTGGCAATGAGCAGTTCTTC CSETGTSGNEQFF
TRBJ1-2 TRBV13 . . TGTACCAGCAGCTTCGGGGGGGCAGACTATGGCTACACCTTC CTSSFGGADYGYTF